This TCR beta chain was observed in a study of T cell responses to AZD1222 COVID-19 vaccine. Regarding the study as a whole: Scientists sampled the repertoires only once the peak T cell response had passed. Spike-specific TCR breadth and depth went up after people got two AZD1222 doses.

Comments on this clone: The antigen is not known.

The CDR3 covers 13 residues. Germline-derived CDR1 and CDR2 are SGHTS and YDEGEE. The ends lost 2 bases at V and 13 bases at J; junction bases unmatched: 10. The assay was immunoSEQ multiplex PCR, and TCRdb's table has in-frame clones only and misses some. The sample lists about 110,000 clones; approximately 90% were seen once. The TCR sequence derives from an adult in good health. J is TRBJ1-1 and V is TRBV5-8; TRBD1 agrees at 8 bases. This material consisted of peripheral blood, taken on day 0 of AZD1222 vaccination. CDR3 DNA: TGTGCCAGCAGCTTTAGGACAGGGATTGAAATTTTCTTT. Its translation is CASSFRTGIEIFF. Based on the CDR3 plus reference TRBV5-8 and TRBJ1-1, the full variable domain is EAGVTQSPTHLIKTRGQQATLRCSPISGHTSVYWYQQALGLGLQFLLWYDEGEERNRGNFPPRFSGRQFPNYSSELNVNALELEDSALYLCASSFRTGIEIFFGQGTRLTVV.